The rows below give T cell receptor beta chains drawn from one sample of a study of blood T cell repertoires in COVID-19. Method: immunoSEQ multiplex PCR; TCRdb's copy keeps in-frame clones and lacks some. The profile shows 110,000 to 150,000 clones, around nine tenths of them singletons. Sequenced input: peripheral blood. The receptors shown here come from a woman in her fifties or sixties with acute or convalescent COVID-19. The CDR3 runs from the conserved cysteine through the conserved F or W. D genes are given only for firm matches. Size is omitted from some rows. Given values are once, few, many or a class for expanded clones.

TRBJ2-7,.,TRBD1,TRBV6-1,TGTGCCAGCAGTGATCTTACAGGACAGGGGATCTACGAGCAGTACTTC,CASSDLTGQGIYEQYF
TRBJ2-1,.,TRBD2,TRBV7-9,TGTGCCAGCAGCCCGGGGACTAGCGGGGCTTACAATGAGCAGTTCTTC,CASSPGTSGAYNEQFF
TRBJ2-7,.,TRBD1,TRBV7-9,TGTGCCAGCAGCCCTATTGGGACAGCCTACGAGCAGTACTTC,CASSPIGTAYEQYF
TRBJ2-5,.,TRBD2,TRBV6-5,TGTGCCAGCAACGTGGGACTAGCCTCGGAGACCCAGTACTTC,CASNVGLASETQYF
TRBJ2-1,.,TRBD2,TRBV7-3,TGTGCCAGCAGCCTTAGCGGGAGGGCCGGGTTCAATGAGCAGTTCTTC,CASSLSGRAGFNEQFF
TRBJ1-1,.,.,TRBV6-1,TGTGCCAGCAGTGAAGTTAGGGGTGGTGAAGCTTTCTTT,CASSEVRGGEAFF
TRBJ2-3,.,.,TRBV28,TGTGCCAGCAAACCAGGGGTGGACACAGATACGCAGTATTTT,CASKPGVDTDTQYF
TRBJ1-3,.,.,TRBV12-3/TRBV12-4,TGTGCCAGCAGTCTACGACAGGGAAACACCATATATTTT,CASSLRQGNTIYF
TRBJ1-1,.,.,TRBV2,TGTGCCAGCAGACATCCCAGCAGGGCGGAAGCTTTCTTT,CASRHPSRAEAFF
TRBJ2-7,.,.,TRBV6-2/TRBV6-3,TGTGCCAGCAGTTACGTCAATGAGCAGTACTTC,CASSYVNEQYF
TRBJ2-1,.,TRBD2,TRBV5-1,TGCGCCAGCACCGGGACTAGCAGCCCGGGGAAGCAGTTCTTC,CASTGTSSPGKQFF
TRBJ2-7,.,.,TRBV7-2,TGTGCCAGCAGCCCGACAGGCTCCAGCTCCTACGAGCAGTACTTC,CASSPTGSSSYEQYF
TRBJ1-1,once,TRBD1,TRBV2,TGTGCCAGCAGTGCCCAGACAGGGAGAAACACTGAAGCTTTCTTT,CASSAQTGRNTEAFF
TRBJ2-1,once,TRBD2,TRBV7-6,TGTGCCAGCAGCTCCCAACCCCCGGGACTAGCGGTTAATGAGCAGTTCTTC,CASSSQPPGLAVNEQFF
TRBJ2-6,.,TRBD1,TRBV6-5,TGTGCCAGCAGTTACCAACGACAGGGCGGCGTCCTGACTTTC,CASSYQRQGGVLTF
TRBJ1-2,.,.,TRBV27,TGTGCCAGCAGTTTATATCCCCCCATTAACTATGGCTACACCTTC,CASSLYPPINYGYTF
TRBJ1-3,once,.,TRBV7-9,TGTGCCAGCAGCCCCACAACTGGAAACACCATATATTTT,CASSPTTGNTIYF
TRBJ2-7,.,TRBD2,TRBV18,TGTGCCAGCTCACCACCGAGCGGGAGGTTTTACGAGCAGTACTTC,CASSPPSGRFYEQYF
TRBJ2-2,.,.,TRBV21-1,TGTGCCAGCAGCAAACGCCTGGGAGGCAGGGGTCTAGGGACTAGCGGGATAGTCGGGGAGCTGTTTTTT,CASSKRLGGRGLGTSGIVGELFF
TRBJ2-5,.,TRBD2,TRBV28,TGTGCCAGCAGTTCTCCGGGACTAGCGGGGGTAAGCGAGACCCAGTACTTC,CASSSPGLAGVSETQYF
TRBJ2-1,.,.,TRBV3-1/TRBV3-2,TGTGCCAGCAGCCCCTCCAGGGGGGACAATGAGCAGTTCTTC,CASSPSRGDNEQFF
TRBJ1-1,.,.,TRBV9,TGTGCCAGCAGCGCTAACAGGGTCCCAAACACTGAAGCTTTCTTT,CASSANRVPNTEAFF
TRBJ1-2,.,.,TRBV12-3/TRBV12-4,TGTGCCAGCAGTTCTTACCTAGGATACACCTTC,CASSSYLGYTF
TRBJ2-3,.,TRBD2,TRBV18,TGTGCCAGCTCACCAAGGACTAGCGGGGGGGCAGATACGCAGTATTTT,CASSPRTSGGADTQYF
TRBJ1-2,.,.,TRBV7-9,TGTGCCAGCAGCTTCAGGGGCGAGAATGGCTACACCTTC,CASSFRGENGYTF
TRBJ1-1,.,.,TRBV18,TGTGCCAGCTCACTAGAAGCGAGGGCTTTCTTT,CASSLEARAFF
TRBJ2-7,.,.,TRBV19,TGTGCCAGTACCGACTACCGCTACGAGCAGTACTTC,CASTDYRYEQYF
TRBJ1-1,.,.,TRBV19,TGTGCCAGTAGTATATCAGGACAGACGAACACTGAAGCTTTCTTT,CASSISGQTNTEAFF
TRBJ1-1,.,.,TRBV6-5,TGTGCCAGCAGGTCCCGGTGGCAGGTAAATACTGAAGCTTTCTTT,CASRSRWQVNTEAFF
TRBJ2-2,.,.,TRBV15,TGTGCCACCAGCAGAGATCGAGTCACCGGGGAGCTGTTTTTT,CATSRDRVTGELFF
TRBJ1-4,.,.,TRBV4-1,TGCGCCAGCAGCCAAGGTTATAACACCGCAACTAATGAAAAACTGTTTTTT,CASSQGYNTATNEKLFF
TRBJ1-5,.,.,TRBV25-1,TGTGCCCGGGTGGGGGGGCAGCCCCAGCATTTT,CARVGGQPQHF
TRBJ1-1,.,.,TRBV7-3,TGTGCCAGCAGCCCAGGACACGCGAACACTGAAGCTTTCTTT,CASSPGHANTEAFF
TRBJ2-7,.,.,TRBV6-5,TGTGCCAGCAGTTACCTTACTAACGAGGACGAGCAGTACTTC,CASSYLTNEDEQYF
TRBJ1-2,.,.,TRBV7-9,TGTGCCAGCAGCGTCCACAGGGAAAGCGGCTACACCTTC,CASSVHRESGYTF
TRBJ2-7,.,.,TRBV7-2,TGTGCCAGCAGCACTCGTTTCGGGCGGGGGCAGTACTTC,CASSTRFGRGQYF
TRBJ1-3,.,.,TRBV11-3,TGTGCCAGCAGCGCAGACGGGATTGGGCACCATCGAAATATTGGAAACACCATATATTTT,CASSADGIGHHRNIGNTIYF
TRBJ1-2,.,.,TRBV20-1,TGCAGTGCTAGACTGAGTGGCTACACCTTC,CSARLSGYTF
TRBJ1-6,.,TRBD1,TRBV19,TGTGCCAGTAGTATAGGATTTGGGACAGTAAATTCACCCCTCCACTTT,CASSIGFGTVNSPLHF
TRBJ1-1,.,.,TRBV7-9,TGTGCCAGCAGCTTAGTTTCGGGACTCCACACTGAAGCTTTCTTT,CASSLVSGLHTEAFF
TRBJ1-3,.,.,TRBV4-2,TGTGCCAGCAGCCAAGGGTTGGAGCGAGGTGGTGGAAACACCATATATTTT,CASSQGLERGGGNTIYF